A single sample is the source of the 16 T cell receptor beta chains below, sequenced in a study of blood T cell repertoires in COVID-19. The repertoire was sequenced with immunoSEQ multiplex PCR; TCRdb's copy has only in-frame clones and lacks some. The repertoire holds fewer than 300,000 clones, with more than 85% as singletons. Sequenced input: peripheral blood. The receptors stem from a woman aged 25-40 years with COVID-19, enrolled during active disease.

The V gene is TRBV14, the J gene TRBJ1-6; possible D gene TRBD1, 5 bases. Trimming took off 1 base at V and 10 bases at J, with 11 bases between the two ends. CDR3 length: 14 amino acids. From germline, CDR1 is SGHDN and CDR2 FVKESK. CDR3 DNA: TGTGCCAGCAGCCAAGGTCAGGGAGGATCACCCCTCCACTTT. It translates to CASSQGQGGSPLHF.

The CDR3 reads CASSESTSGMGGTQYF. The CDR3 DNA reads as TGTGCCAGCAGTGAATCAACTAGCGGGATGGGGGGTACGCAGTATTTT. The rearrangement links TRBV25-1 to TRBJ2-3, with TRBD2 matching over 10 bases. Germline V lookup: CDR1 MGHDK, CDR2 SYGVNS. V trimming: 1 base; J trimming: 8 bases; junction bases outside the gene matches: 9. CDR3 length equals 16 residues.

The V and J genes are TRBV19 and TRBJ1-1; D is undetermined. Germline values: CDR1 LNHDA, CDR2 SQIVND (reference sequence). V was clipped by 6 bases and J by 0 bases, with 14 bases between them. The CDR3 covers 15 residues. This CDR3 is CASSWSQALNTEAFF. CDR3 in DNA: TGTGCCAGTAGCTGGTCCCAGGCCCTGAACACTGAAGCTTTCTTT.

In its sample, this clone was seen once. The chain links TRBV5-5 to TRBJ1-1; 9 bases agree with TRBD1. The germline gives CDR1 SGHKS, CDR2 YYEKEE (reference sequence). The CDR3 is made up of 16 amino acids. V was pared by 4 bases and J by 1 base, with 8 bases of the junction left unmatched. CDR3 region: CASSPLGQGPNTEAFF. CDR3 DNA sequence: TGTGCCAGCAGCCCCCTTGGACAGGGGCCGAACACTGAAGCTTTCTTT.

J is TRBJ1-1 and V is TRBV27, with D possibly being TRBD1 (5 bases). V lost 5 bases, J lost 8 bases, and 9 bases lay in between. CDR1 is MNHEY, CDR2 SMNVEV, per germline (reference sequence). The length of the CDR3 is 11 residues. The DNA for the CDR3 is TGTGCCAGCAGTCGTTGGACAGAAGCTTTCTTT. As protein: CASSRWTEAFF.

This chain links TRBV11-2 with TRBJ2-3, with unresolved D. CDR3 length: 14 residues. The V and J ends lost 1 base and 0 bases respectively, with 5 bases between them. Germline V lookup: CDR1 SGHAT, CDR2 FQNNGV. In DNA form, the CDR3 reads TGTGCCAGCAGCTTAGGCCAGAGCACAGATACGCAGTATTTT. It translates to CASSLGQSTDTQYF.

J is TRBJ2-7 and V is TRBV5-8, with 7 bases fitting TRBD1. Germline V lookup: CDR1 SGHTS, CDR2 YDEGEE. J lost 7 bases, V lost 2 bases, and 15 bases had no gene match. The CDR3 has 16 residues. The CDR3 DNA reads TGTGCCAGCAGCTTAGATAGTCGGACAGGATATTTAGAGCAGTACTTC. As protein: CASSLDSRTGYLEQYF.

The rearrangement uses TRBV6-5 and TRBJ2-1; maybe TRBD2 (5 bases). The germline V and J ends were trimmed by 2 bases and 7 bases, with 12 bases remaining between them. CDR3 length: 14 amino acids. CDR1 MNHEY and CDR2 SVGAGI come from the germline V gene. The CDR3 here is CASSYGRRRNEQFF. The DNA of the CDR3 is TGTGCCAGCAGTTACGGAAGGCGGAGGAATGAGCAGTTCTTC.

The chain employs TRBV6-5 and TRBJ1-1; TRBD1 agrees at 8 bases. V lost 5 bases and J lost 2; bases outside the gene matches: 1. The length of the CDR3 is 13 residues. Germline V gene lookup returns CDR1 MNHEY and CDR2 SVGAGI. The CDR3 loop is CASSTGGNTEAFF. DNA of the CDR3: TGTGCCAGCAGTACAGGGGGAAACACTGAAGCTTTCTTT.

This clone was picked up one time. This chain connects TRBV12-3 or TRBV12-4 to TRBJ2-5; 7 nucleotides match TRBD2. The CDR3 has 12 residues. Germline trimming cut 6 bases from V and 4 bases from J; bases unmatched to any gene: 2. This chain's CDR3 is CASSSGGETQYF. CDR3 DNA sequence: TGTGCCAGCAGCTCGGGGGGAGAGACCCAGTACTTC.

This clone was seen ten or more times. This CDR3 is also generated by other DNA sequences in the sample. V is TRBV5-4 and J is TRBJ2-1; 10 bases are shared with TRBD2. Trimming at V came to 3 bases and at J to 3 bases, leaving 3 bases not matched to a gene. Germline V gene data show CDR1 as SGHNT and CDR2 as YYREEE (reference sequence). The CDR3 length is 15 residues. The CDR3 sequence: CASSYGLAVYNEQFF. CDR3 DNA: TGTGCCAGCAGCTACGGACTAGCGGTCTACAATGAGCAGTTCTTC.

On this clone: The junction and the germline gene differ at one end; a read error may be behind it. V and J are TRBV19 and TRBJ1-5; D is unresolved. The CDR3 is 14 residues long. The germline V gene encodes CDR1 LNHDA and CDR2 SQIVND (reference sequence). As DNA, the CDR3 is TGTGCCAGTACCGCGGTCGGTAGCTATCAGCCCCAGCATTTT. Encoded protein: CASTAVGSYQPQHF. Variable domain in full (rest from reference TRBV19 and TRBJ1-5): DGGITQSPKYLFRKEGQNVTLSCEQNLNHDAMYWYRQDPGQGLRLIYYSQIVNDFQKGDIAEGYSVSREKKESFPLTVTSAQKNPTAFYLCASTAVGSYQPQHFGDGTRLSIL.

V usage is TRBV11-2 and J usage is TRBJ2-1; 9 bases line up with TRBD2. This CDR3 has 16 amino acids. Germline CDR1 and CDR2: SGHAT and FQNNGV. V trimming: 5 bases; J trimming: 4 bases; junction bases outside the gene matches: 9. The CDR3 reads CASSPSTSGIYNEQFF. CDR3 DNA: TGTGCCAGCAGCCCTTCGACTAGCGGAATTTACAATGAGCAGTTCTTC. Combining the CDR3 with reference TRBV11-2 and TRBJ2-1 gives the whole variable domain EAGVAQSPRYKIIEKRQSVAFWCNPISGHATLYWYQQILGQGPKLLIQFQNNGVVDDSQLPKDRFSAERLKGVDSTLKIQPAKLEDSAVYLCASSPSTSGIYNEQFFGPGTRLTVL.

The chain recombines TRBV7-9 with TRBJ1-6; 9 bases are a match to TRBD1. Germline loops: CDR1 SEHNR, CDR2 FQNEAQ (reference sequence). CDR3 length: 14 amino acids. J gave up 9 bases and V 5 bases, and 5 bases lay outside the gene matches. CDR3 amino acids: CASSPDRGTSPLHF. The CDR3 coding sequence is TGTGCCAGCAGCCCCGACAGGGGGACTTCACCCCTCCACTTT.

The genes are TRBV27 and TRBJ2-7, with 7 bases fitting TRBD1. The V gene end was trimmed by 5 bases and the J gene end by 2 bases; junction bases not matched to a gene: 6. Germline assignment: CDR1 MNHEY and CDR2 SMNVEV (reference sequence). CDR3 size: 14 residues. CDR3 bases: TGTGCCAGCAGTGTGTATGGACAGGCCTACGAGCAGTACTTC. Amino acids: CASSVYGQAYEQYF.

V is TRBV14 and J is TRBJ2-7; 9 nucleotides agree with TRBD1. The CDR3 has 13 amino acids. Germline trimming cut 10 bases from V and 5 bases from J; bases unmatched to any gene: 9. CDR1 SGHDN and CDR2 FVKESK come from the germline V gene. The DNA of the CDR3 is TGTGCCACCTCGAGGACAGGGGAGGACGAGCAGTACTTC. It translates to CATSRTGEDEQYF. Complete variable domain (other parts from reference TRBV14 and TRBJ2-7): EAGVTQFPSHSVIEKGQTVTLRCDPISGHDNLYWYRRVMGKEIKFLLHFVKESKQDESGMPNNRFLAERTGGTYSTLKVQPAELEDSGVYFCATSRTGEDEQYFGPGTRLTVT.